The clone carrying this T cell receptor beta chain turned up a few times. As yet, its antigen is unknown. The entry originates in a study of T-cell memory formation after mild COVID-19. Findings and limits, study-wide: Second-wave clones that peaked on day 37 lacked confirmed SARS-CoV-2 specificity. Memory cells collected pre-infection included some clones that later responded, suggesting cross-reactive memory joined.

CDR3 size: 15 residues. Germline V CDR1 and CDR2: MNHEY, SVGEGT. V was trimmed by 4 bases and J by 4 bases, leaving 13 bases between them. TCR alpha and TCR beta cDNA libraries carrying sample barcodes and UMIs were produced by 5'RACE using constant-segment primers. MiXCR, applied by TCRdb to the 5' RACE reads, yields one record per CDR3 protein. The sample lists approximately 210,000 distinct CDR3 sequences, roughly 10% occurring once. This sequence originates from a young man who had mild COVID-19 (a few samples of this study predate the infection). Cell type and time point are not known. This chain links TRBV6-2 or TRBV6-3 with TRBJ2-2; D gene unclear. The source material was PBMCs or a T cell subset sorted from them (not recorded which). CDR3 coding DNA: TGTGCCAGCAGTTCTCTTTCCAACTCCACCGGGGAGCTGTTTTTT. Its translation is CASSSLSNSTGELFF.